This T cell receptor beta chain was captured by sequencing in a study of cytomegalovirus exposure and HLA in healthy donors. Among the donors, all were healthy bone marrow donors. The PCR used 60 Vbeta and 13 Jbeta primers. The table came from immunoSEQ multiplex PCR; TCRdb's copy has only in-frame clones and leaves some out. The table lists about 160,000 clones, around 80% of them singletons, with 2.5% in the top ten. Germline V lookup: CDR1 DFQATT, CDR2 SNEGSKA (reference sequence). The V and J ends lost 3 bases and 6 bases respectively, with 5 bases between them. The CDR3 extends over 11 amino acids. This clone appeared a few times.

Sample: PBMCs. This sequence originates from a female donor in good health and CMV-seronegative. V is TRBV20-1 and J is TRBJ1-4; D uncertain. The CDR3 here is CSARRDEKLFF. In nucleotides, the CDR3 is TGCAGTGCTAGGAGGGATGAAAAACTGTTTTTT.